The 10 T cell receptor beta chains reported below all come from one sample, sequenced in a study of cytomegalovirus exposure and HLA in healthy donors. In the PCR, 60 Vbeta and 13 Jbeta primers were used. Profiling relied on immunoSEQ multiplex PCR, and the TCRdb table lists in-frame clones only, not all of them. Here the sample spans approximately 140,000 clones, 80% to 90% being singletons. Sequencing was done on a sample of PBMCs. The receptors were sampled from a woman aged 40 to 55 in good health and CMV-seropositive.

This CDR3 reads CASSGINYGYTF. The CDR3 region has the DNA TGTGCCAGCTCCGGGATTAACTATGGCTACACCTTC. The J gene is TRBJ1-2, the V gene TRBV9; no clear D. This CDR3 region has 12 residues. The germline V gene encodes CDR1 SGDLS and CDR2 YYNGEE. Trimming removed 7 bases at V and 1 base at J, with 8 bases between.

The V gene is TRBV4-1, the J gene TRBJ2-1; 7 bases agree with TRBD1. The CDR3 covers 14 residues. The junction had 6 bases not matched to a gene; V was cut back by 2 bases and J by 8 bases. Germline loops: CDR1 MGHRA, CDR2 YSYEKL. The CDR3 DNA is TGCGCCAGCAGCCAACAGACAGGGCCGGATGAGCAGTTCTTC. Encoded protein: CASSQQTGPDEQFF.

This chain uses TRBV6-4 with TRBJ2-3; 14 nucleotides line up with TRBD2. CDR1 and CDR2 from the germline V gene are MRHNA and SNTAGT. The CDR3 has 16 amino acids. V lost 6 bases and J lost 2; bases outside the gene matches: 4. The CDR3, as DNA: TGTGCCAGCAGCCCGACTAGCGGGGGGGACACAGATACGCAGTATTTT. Protein: CASSPTSGGDTDTQYF.

This clone was seen a single time. This chain joins TRBV7-2 and TRBJ2-3; a weak D match, TRBD2 (6 bases). CDR3 length: 14 amino acids. V lost 1 base, J lost 4 bases, and 9 bases lay in between. The germline V gene has CDR1 SGHTA and CDR2 FQGNSA. CDR3 DNA: TGTGCCAGCAGCTTAGGGGCTAGCGCAGATACGCAGTATTTT. Its translation: CASSLGASADTQYF. Using reference TRBV7-2 and TRBJ2-3 for the parts outside the CDR3, the full variable domain is GAGVSQSPSNKVTEKGKDVELRCDPISGHTALYWYRQSLGQGLEFLIYFQGNSAPDKSGLPSDRFSAERTGGSVSTLTIQRTQQEDSAVYLCASSLGASADTQYFGPGTRLTVL.

The V and J genes are TRBV5-6 and TRBJ2-6, with 7 positions matching TRBD1. J gave up 0 bases and V 3 bases, and 6 bases lay outside the gene matches. The germline gives CDR1 SGHDT, CDR2 YYEEEE. The CDR3 is made up of 17 amino acids. CDR3 region: CASSSNRGYSGANVLTF. CDR3 nucleotides: TGTGCCAGCAGCTCGAACAGGGGATACTCTGGGGCCAACGTCCTGACTTTC.

The rearrangement joins TRBV7-9 to TRBJ2-7; D is perhaps TRBD2 (5 bases). The V end lost 4 bases, the J end lost 5 bases, and 24 bases lay between the germline ends. The CDR3 loop spans 17 amino acids. CDR1 is SEHNR and CDR2 is FQNEAQ in the germline V gene (reference sequence). CDR3 sequence (DNA): TGTGCCAGCAGCTCTACGGGGAAAAAAAAGGGTTTCCACGAGCAGTACTTC. It specifies CASSSTGKKKGFHEQYF.

This clone was observed a few times. The chain couples TRBV29-1 to TRBJ2-7, with TRBD1 identical over 7 bases. The CDR3 consists of 13 residues. Germline V gene data show CDR1 as SQVTM and CDR2 as ANQGSEA. Germline trimming cut 4 bases from V and 2 bases from J; bases unmatched to any gene: 5. This CDR3 reads CSVVGRGTYEQYF. The CDR3 bases are TGCAGCGTTGTGGGCAGGGGGACCTACGAGCAGTACTTC.

Only a few counts were recorded for this clone. This chain connects TRBV5-4 to TRBJ1-1; 8 bases line up with TRBD1. The CDR3 loop spans 14 amino acids. V lost 3 bases and J lost 0; bases outside the gene matches: 1. Germline CDR1 reads SGHNT; CDR2 reads YYREEE (reference sequence). CDR3 bases: TGTGCCAGCAGCTCCAGGGGGCTGAACACTGAAGCTTTCTTT. Its translation: CASSSRGLNTEAFF.

This clone came up a few times. This sequence joins TRBV30 and TRBJ2-3, with 8 positions matching TRBD2. Germline V gives CDR1 GTSNPN, CDR2 SVGIG (reference sequence). The V and J ends lost 4 bases and 0 bases, in that order; junction bases with no gene match: 12. The length of the CDR3 is 17 residues. The CDR3: CAWKPGGGRPSTDTQYF. For the CDR3, the DNA is TGTGCCTGGAAGCCCGGGGGGGGCCGGCCTAGCACAGATACGCAGTATTTT.

The chain links TRBV7-2 to TRBJ2-7; maybe TRBD2 (5 bases). The CDR3 contains 13 residues. Trimming cost V 3 bases and J 2 bases, with 8 bases left between them. The germline gives CDR1 SGHTA, CDR2 FQGNSA. This CDR3 is CASSFSGAYEQYF. Written as DNA, the CDR3 is TGTGCCAGCAGCTTCTCCGGGGCCTACGAGCAGTACTTC.